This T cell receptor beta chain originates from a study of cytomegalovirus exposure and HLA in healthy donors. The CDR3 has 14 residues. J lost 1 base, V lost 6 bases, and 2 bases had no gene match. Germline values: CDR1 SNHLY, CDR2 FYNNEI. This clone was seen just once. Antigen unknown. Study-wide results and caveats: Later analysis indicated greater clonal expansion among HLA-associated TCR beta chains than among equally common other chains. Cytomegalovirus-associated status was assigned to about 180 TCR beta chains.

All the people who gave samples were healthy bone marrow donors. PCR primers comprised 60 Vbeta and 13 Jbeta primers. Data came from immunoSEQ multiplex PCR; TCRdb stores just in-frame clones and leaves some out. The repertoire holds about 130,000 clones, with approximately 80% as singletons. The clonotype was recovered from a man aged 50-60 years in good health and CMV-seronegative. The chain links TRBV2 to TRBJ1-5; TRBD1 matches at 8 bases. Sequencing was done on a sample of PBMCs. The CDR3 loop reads CASRGQESNQPQHF. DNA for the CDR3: TGTGCCAGCAGGGGACAGGAAAGCAATCAGCCCCAGCATTTT.